A selection of T cell receptor beta chains follows, all from one sample in a study of blood T cell repertoires in COVID-19. Profiled with immunoSEQ multiplex PCR; TCRdb holds only in-frame clones, not every one. The table lists 91,000 or so clones, about 93% of them singletons. The sequenced sample was peripheral blood. The receptors originated from a woman aged 45-65 years in a cohort sampled during active COVID-19. Each CDR3 is given with its conserved first and last residue. The D gene is left open where the match is weak. Clone size appears in some rows only: once, few, many, or a class for an expanded clone.

d_gene	v_gene	abundance	j_gene	CDR3aa
.	TRBV4-1	.	TRBJ2-7	CASSPEGGRYEQYF
.	TRBV5-1	.	TRBJ2-1	CASSLVLANNEQFF
.	TRBV21-1	.	TRBJ2-3	CASSILPAGPITDTQYF
.	TRBV28	.	TRBJ1-2	CASSALGGVGGYTF
TRBD1	TRBV4-1	.	TRBJ2-6	CASSQTLPGQISGANVLTF
TRBD2	TRBV19	.	TRBJ2-1	CASSAGTSGRDNEQFF
TRBD1	TRBV5-6	.	TRBJ2-7	CASSRWDRSYEQYF
.	TRBV10-1	.	TRBJ2-1	CASRVGDHNEQFF
.	TRBV28	.	TRBJ2-1	CATSGNNEQFF
TRBD2	TRBV7-6	.	TRBJ2-3	CASSPGLAGGPRRDTQYF
.	TRBV10-3	.	TRBJ2-2	CATKPGQNTGELFF
.	TRBV5-1	.	TRBJ2-7	CASSLAAGFPYEQYF
.	TRBV19	.	TRBJ1-2	CASSIEGAYGYTF
.	TRBV21-1	.	TRBJ2-7	CASSKEDRGSDEQYF
.	TRBV6-1	.	TRBJ1-1	CASSEARQAIIEAFF
.	TRBV5-1	.	TRBJ1-5	CASSLDPGQSNQPQHF
TRBD1	TRBV6-5	.	TRBJ1-2	CASSYAGQDYGYTF
.	TRBV5-8	.	TRBJ2-2	CASSSQDTGELFF
.	TRBV7-9	.	TRBJ2-3	CASSWATDTQYF
.	TRBV28	.	TRBJ2-5	CASRSAQETQYF
.	TRBV6-5	.	TRBJ2-1	CASSLRAEGAYNEQFF
.	TRBV7-3	.	TRBJ2-1	CASSLTAETYNEQFF
.	TRBV6-4	.	TRBJ2-5	CASSDPRWAGAQYF
.	TRBV19	.	TRBJ1-2	CASSRGRADGYTF
.	TRBV11-3	once	TRBJ2-1	CASSGDNEQFF
TRBD1	TRBV5-1	.	TRBJ2-7	CASSLGTGEDEQYF
TRBD2	TRBV5-1	.	TRBJ2-3	CASSLIAGAFTDTQYF
TRBD1	TRBV7-9	.	TRBJ1-2	CASTKWVGDRGLGYTF
.	TRBV5-1	once	TRBJ2-5	CASRLQETQYF
TRBD1	TRBV12-3/TRBV12-4	.	TRBJ1-6	CASRQGSSSPLHF
TRBD2	TRBV2	.	TRBJ2-1	CASSGPGGNEQFF
TRBD2	TRBV7-2	.	TRBJ2-7	CASSGTSGRAEQYF
TRBD1	TRBV6-6	once	TRBJ2-6	CASSSSGTGSFPGANVLTF
TRBD1	TRBV25-1	.	TRBJ2-2	CASSELGTGITGELFF
.	TRBV28	.	TRBJ2-3	CASSVGRGGDTQYF